Presented here are 25 T cell receptor beta chains from one specimen sequenced in a study of T cell repertoires in cytomegalovirus infection. TCRdb re-analysed the reads in MiXCR, keeping a single row per CDR3 protein. The profile shows around 74,000 distinct CDR3 sequences, around 3.4% of them singletons. Sequences were obtained from PBMCs. Receptors were obtained from a human donor in good health (CMV status not recorded). Some clones in this sample may be carry-over from other donors' samples.

This clonotype was observed many times. The genes are TRBV7-3 and TRBJ2-3; D gene uncertain. CDR3 length: 13 amino acids. Trimming cost V 4 bases and J 10 bases, with 15 bases left between them. CDR1 SGHTA and CDR2 FQGTGA come from the germline V gene. The CDR3 DNA follows: TGTGCCAGCAGCTCCCCCCCGGTCGGTCCGCAGTATTTT. This sequence encodes CASSSPPVGPQYF. Drawing the rest from reference TRBV7-3 and TRBJ2-3, the complete variable domain is GAGVSQTPSNKVTEKGKYVELRCDPISGHTALYWYRQSLGQGPEFLIYFQGTGAADDSGLPNDRFFAVRPEGSVSTLKIQRTERGDSAVYLCASSSPPVGPQYFGPGTRLTVL.

Many counts were recorded for this clonotype. The V and J genes are TRBV28 and TRBJ1-5, with 8 bases identical to TRBD1. The CDR3 has 17 amino acids. Germline trimming cut 10 bases from V and 1 base from J; bases unmatched to any gene: 15. The germline V gene has CDR1 MDHEN and CDR2 SYDVKM. CDR3 DNA: TGTGCCACCAAACCCCTACCGACAGGGGCGAGCAATCAGCCCCAGCATTTT. Amino acids: CATKPLPTGASNQPQHF.

The sample holds many counts of this clonotype. The chain couples TRBV5-1 to TRBJ2-3; 13 bases agree with TRBD2. CDR3 length: 15 residues. The V gene's germline CDR1 is SGHRS and CDR2 YFSETQ. V shed 3 bases and J 6 bases; nucleotides not matched to a gene: 4. DNA of the CDR3: TGCGCCAGCAGCTCCGGGACTAGCGGGGTGGATACGCAGTATTTT. This encodes CASSSGTSGVDTQYF.

This clonotype showed up many times. The chain carries TRBV4-1 and TRBJ1-1, with no clear D. The germline CDR1 and CDR2 sequences are MGHRA and YSYEKL. The ends were cut back, 1 base at V and 3 bases at J, with 15 bases in the middle. The CDR3 is made up of 16 amino acids. The CDR3 spells CASSQAPAGLDTEAFF. The CDR3 DNA is TGCGCCAGCAGCCAAGCCCCGGCAGGTTTGGACACTGAAGCTTTCTTT.

This clonotype came up many times. The chain links TRBV6-2 or TRBV6-3 to TRBJ2-7; a weak D match, TRBD1 (5 bases). There are 14 residues in the CDR3. Germline assignment: CDR1 MNHEY and CDR2 SVGEGT. V gave up 6 bases and J gave up 6 bases, with 18 bases separating them. In DNA, the CDR3 is TGTGCCAGCAGAACTTTCGGTGGGGCTCTCGAGCAGTACTTC. This encodes CASRTFGGALEQYF.

This clonotype was observed at least ten times. The rearrangement links TRBV20-1 to TRBJ1-3, with unresolved D. Germline V CDR1 and CDR2: DFQATT, SNEGSKA (reference sequence). This CDR3 spans 17 amino acids. V dropped 0 bases and J dropped 4 bases, with 19 bases sitting between them. This CDR3 reads CSARDPLLGEDGNTIYF. The CDR3 DNA follows: TGCAGTGCTAGAGATCCCCTCCTTGGAGAAGACGGAAACACCATATATTTT.

This clonotype showed up many times. This rearrangement joins TRBV7-8 to TRBJ1-5; D is uncertain. Trimming pared 4 bases from V and 4 bases from J, leaving 14 bases between. This CDR3 has 15 amino acids. Germline V CDR1 and CDR2: SGHVS, FQNEAQ. In nucleotides, the CDR3 is TGTGCCAGCAGCTCCACGGCAACCCAAAATCAGCCCCAGCATTTT. Its protein product is CASSSTATQNQPQHF.

This clonotype was seen many times. The chain links TRBV6-5 to TRBJ1-2, with 8 bases identical to TRBD1. The V gene's germline CDR1 is MNHEY and CDR2 SVGAGI. V shed 2 bases, J shed 3 bases, and the junction held 2 bases outside the gene matches. The CDR3 consists of 14 residues. The CDR3: CASSYRDRYYGYTF. The CDR3 nucleotides are TGTGCCAGCAGTTACAGGGACAGGTACTATGGCTACACCTTC.

Worth noting for this clonotype: One end of the junction does not line up with germline, which may come from a read error. This rearrangement joins TRBV12-3 or TRBV12-4 to TRBJ1-5; unclear D gene. The CDR3 has 15 residues. The CDR3 nucleotides read TGTGCCAGCAGCCGTGGGGTTCAAGCGAATCAGCCCCAGCATTTC. This encodes CASSRGVQANQPQHF.

Many counts were recorded for this clonotype. This sequence joins TRBV7-2 and TRBJ2-1; possible D gene TRBD2, 6 bases. V lost 2 bases and J lost 2, with 10 bases in between. CDR1 is SGHTA, CDR2 FQGNSA, per germline. CDR3 size: 15 residues. CDR3 in DNA: TGTGCCAGCAGCTTAAACGGGGGTGCCTACAATGAGCAGTTCTTC. Translated, it gives CASSLNGGAYNEQFF.

In its sample, this clonotype was seen many times. V usage is TRBV6-2 or TRBV6-3 and J usage is TRBJ1-6; maybe TRBD1 (6 bases). V lost 2 bases to trimming and J lost 1 base, with 9 bases between them. The germline V gene encodes CDR1 MNHEY and CDR2 SVGEGT. The CDR3 loop spans 16 amino acids. This CDR3 is CASSYEQGSYNSPLHF. In nucleotides, the CDR3 is TGTGCCAGCAGTTACGAACAGGGATCCTATAATTCACCCCTCCACTTT.

The V call is TRBV7-6, the J call TRBJ2-5, with TRBD1 matching 9 bases. This CDR3 comprises 15 residues. V lost 4 bases, J lost 5 bases, and 8 bases stayed unmatched. Germline CDR1 SGHVS, CDR2 FNYEAQ. CDR3 sequence (DNA): TGTGCCAGCAGCTCTACCGGGACAGGGATGGAGACCCAGTACTTC. Translated: CASSSTGTGMETQYF.

This clonotype came up many times. This chain joins TRBV5-1 and TRBJ1-1, with a possible D match to TRBD1 (5 bases). The germline CDR1 and CDR2 sequences are SGHRS and YFSETQ. V gave up 1 base and J gave up 1 base, with 11 bases separating them. The CDR3 consists of 15 residues. The CDR3 nucleotides read TGCGCCAGCAGCTTGACCGTAACAGGGAACACTGAAGCTTTCTTT. Its protein product is CASSLTVTGNTEAFF.

This chain links TRBV15 with TRBJ2-7, with 7 bases aligning to TRBD1. CDR3 length equals 16 residues. CDR1 is LNHNV, CDR2 YYDKDF, per germline (reference sequence). The J segment lost 3 bases and the V segment lost 1 base, leaving 9 bases of the junction unmatched. The CDR3 DNA follows: TGTGCCACCAGCAGAGCCCGGCCGGCAGGGGGCTACGAGCAGTACTTC. Translation gives CATSRARPAGGYEQYF.

This clonotype was detected many times. As DNA, the CDR3 is TGTGCCATCAGCCGAACTCCTCCGGGACAGGGGCCGCAAGAGACCCAGTACTTC. Its protein is CAISRTPPGQGPQETQYF. The chain has TRBV10-3 and TRBJ2-5; TRBD1 matches 10 bases. Per the germline V gene, CDR1 is ENHRY and CDR2 is SYGVKD. V lost 6 bases to trimming and J lost 2 bases; unmatched junction nucleotides: 15. There are 18 residues in the CDR3.

This clonotype was seen repeatedly, ten times or more. V usage is TRBV24-1 and J usage is TRBJ1-1; D unclear. Germline values: CDR1 KGHDR, CDR2 SFDVKD. This CDR3 comprises 12 residues. The germline V and J ends were trimmed by 7 bases and 2 bases, with 7 bases remaining between them. CDR3 DNA sequence: TGTGCCACCAGGGGAGAAAACACTGAAGCTTTCTTT. It is translated as CATRGENTEAFF.

This clonotype has ten or more counts. The V and J genes are TRBV7-2 and TRBJ1-1; D is ambiguous. Germline V gives CDR1 SGHTA, CDR2 FQGNSA. V lost 1 base, J lost 4 bases, and 7 bases lay in between. The CDR3 has 13 residues. CDR3 region: CASSLVGITEAFF. CDR3 nucleotide sequence: TGTGCCAGCAGCTTAGTGGGCATCACTGAAGCTTTCTTT.

This clonotype was detected ten times or more. The CDR3 here is CASSSSFRDRYYNYEQYF. CDR3 nucleotide sequence: TGCGCCAGCAGCTCCAGTTTCAGGGATCGGTATTATAACTACGAGCAGTACTTC. The chain recombines TRBV4-3 with TRBJ2-7, with a possible D match to TRBD1 (5 bases). Germline V gene data show CDR1 as LGHNA and CDR2 as YSLEER. V shed 5 bases and J shed 3 bases, with 26 bases lying between them. CDR3 length: 18 residues.

This clonotype was recorded many times. V gene TRBV13 combines with J gene TRBJ2-3; 7 positions match TRBD2. Germline CDR1 reads PRHDT; CDR2 reads FYEKMQ (reference sequence). The CDR3 runs 12 residues. J gave up 6 bases and V 7 bases, and 4 bases lay outside the gene matches. In DNA, the CDR3 is TGTGCCAGCACCGGGGGGTTGGATACGCAGTATTTT. Translation gives CASTGGLDTQYF.

This clonotype has at least ten counts. This chain uses TRBV7-6 with TRBJ2-3; TRBD2 matches 9 bases. CDR1 and CDR2 from the germline V gene are SGHVS and FNYEAQ. Trimming cost V 3 bases and J 4 bases; bases outside gene matches: 5. This CDR3 comprises 15 residues. The CDR3 sequence: CASSFGGGAPDTQYF. The CDR3 bases are TGTGCCAGCAGCTTTGGCGGGGGGGCCCCAGATACGCAGTATTTT.

This clonotype was counted ten times or more. The V and J genes are TRBV29-1 and TRBJ2-1, with 9 bases that match TRBD2. Germline CDR1 and CDR2: SQVTM and ANQGSEA. With 7 bases clipped from V and 8 bases from J, the junction kept 15 bases outside the gene matches. The CDR3 totals 15 residues. As DNA, the CDR3 is TGCAGCGCTCAACCGATTGGAGCGGGGGGCTATGAGCAGTTCTTC. Protein sequence: CSAQPIGAGGYEQFF.

There are many counts of this clonotype. This sequence joins TRBV7-6 and TRBJ1-1; no firm D call. Germline loops: CDR1 SGHVS, CDR2 FNYEAQ. Trimming took off 5 bases at V and 5 bases at J, with 15 bases between the two ends. This CDR3 has 14 amino acids. CDR3 residues: CASSQMVGQTEAFF. The CDR3 DNA reads TGTGCCAGCAGCCAGATGGTCGGGCAGACTGAAGCTTTCTTT.

This clonotype was found many times. The rearrangement joins TRBV20-1 to TRBJ2-5; TRBD2 agrees at 10 bases. The CDR3 is made up of 15 amino acids. Trimming took 0 bases from V and 5 from J; bases not matched to a gene: 6. Per the germline V gene, CDR1 is DFQATT and CDR2 is SNEGSKA (reference sequence). In DNA form, the CDR3 reads TGCAGTGCTAGAGATCCAATAGCGGGGGGTGAGACCCAGTACTTC. Its translation is CSARDPIAGGETQYF.

This clonotype was observed a handful of times. The rearrangement links TRBV20-1 to TRBJ1-3; D is uncertain. CDR3 size: 13 residues. The V end was cut by 2 bases, the J end by 4 bases, with 9 bases between. The germline gives CDR1 DFQATT, CDR2 SNEGSKA (reference sequence). In DNA, the CDR3 is TGCAGTGCTAGACAAGATGGGGGAAACACCATATATTTT. It specifies CSARQDGGNTIYF.

This clonotype was seen many times. This sequence joins TRBV7-2 and TRBJ2-7; 10 bases agree with TRBD2. This CDR3 comprises 15 residues. Germline loops: CDR1 SGHTA, CDR2 FQGNSA. J lost 4 bases, V lost 1 base, and 4 bases had no gene match. The CDR3 region is CASSLDTSGIYEQYF. In DNA, the CDR3 is TGTGCCAGCAGCTTAGATACTAGCGGGATTTACGAGCAGTACTTC. Full variable domain (remainder filled in from reference TRBV7-2 and TRBJ2-7): GAGVSQSPSNKVTEKGKDVELRCDPISGHTALYWYRQSLGQGLEFLIYFQGNSAPDKSGLPSDRFSAERTGGSVSTLTIQRTQQEDSAVYLCASSLDTSGIYEQYFGPGTRLTVT.